Following are 5 T cell receptor beta chains from one sample sequenced in a study of control samples from healthy donors and cancer patients. Assay used: immunoSEQ multiplex PCR; TCRdb lists only in-frame clones, some missing. The sample carries 150,000 or so clones, 93% recorded once. Material: blood. All receptors derive from a man aged 18 to 29 in good health.

This rearrangement joins TRBV9 to TRBJ2-4; D is ambiguous. This CDR3 has 15 amino acids. The ends were cut back, 3 bases at V and 0 bases at J, with 10 bases in the middle. Germline values: CDR1 SGDLS, CDR2 YYNGEE. The CDR3 is CASSAPGSAKNIQYF. The CDR3 nucleotides are TGTGCCAGCAGCGCCCCAGGCTCAGCCAAAAACATTCAGTACTTC. Full variable domain (rest looked up from reference TRBV9 and TRBJ2-4): DSGVTQTPKHLITATGQRVTLRCSPRSGDLSVYWYQQSLDQGLQFLIQYYNGEERAKGNILERFSAQQFPDLHSELNLSSLELGDSALYFCASSAPGSAKNIQYFGAGTRLSVL.

This chain joins TRBV11-3 and TRBJ2-1; TRBD2 matches at 11 bases. This CDR3 spans 17 amino acids. CDR1 SGHNT and CDR2 YENEEA come from the germline V gene. Trimming at V came to 0 bases and at J to 2 bases, leaving 3 bases not matched to a gene. The CDR3 loop reads CASSLEASGRPYNEQFF. The DNA of the CDR3 is TGTGCCAGCAGCTTAGAAGCTAGCGGGAGGCCCTACAATGAGCAGTTCTTC.

Only one count was recorded for this clone. The chain is built from TRBV7-2 and TRBJ1-1, with D tentatively TRBD1 (5 bases). V was trimmed by 6 bases and J by 0 bases, leaving 14 bases between them. The CDR3 is 15 residues long. Germline V gene data show CDR1 as SGHTA and CDR2 as FQGNSA. The CDR3 nucleotides read TGTGCCAGCAGGCTGGGGCGGTTCATGAACACTGAAGCTTTCTTT. This gives the protein CASRLGRFMNTEAFF.

The genes are TRBV3-1 (or the pseudogene TRBV3-2) and TRBJ2-7, with D perhaps given as TRBD1 or TRBD2 (5 bases each). Germline V lookup: CDR1 LGHDT, CDR2 YNNKEL (reference sequence). The CDR3 length is 14 residues. Trimming took off 2 bases at V and 0 bases at J, with 8 bases between the two ends. The CDR3 DNA sequence: TGTGCCAGCAGCCAACCAGGGAGCTCCTACGAGCAGTACTTC. This gives the protein CASSQPGSSYEQYF.

This clone was counted a single time. CDR3 DNA sequence: TGTGCCAGCAGTCAAGGACAGGGGCCTCCATACGAGCAGTACTTC. Residues: CASSQGQGPPYEQYF. The chain joins TRBV2 to TRBJ2-7; 9 bases match TRBD1. CDR1 is SNHLY, CDR2 FYNNEI, per germline. The CDR3 sequence is 15 residues long. Germline trimming cut 5 bases from V and 4 bases from J; bases unmatched to any gene: 9.